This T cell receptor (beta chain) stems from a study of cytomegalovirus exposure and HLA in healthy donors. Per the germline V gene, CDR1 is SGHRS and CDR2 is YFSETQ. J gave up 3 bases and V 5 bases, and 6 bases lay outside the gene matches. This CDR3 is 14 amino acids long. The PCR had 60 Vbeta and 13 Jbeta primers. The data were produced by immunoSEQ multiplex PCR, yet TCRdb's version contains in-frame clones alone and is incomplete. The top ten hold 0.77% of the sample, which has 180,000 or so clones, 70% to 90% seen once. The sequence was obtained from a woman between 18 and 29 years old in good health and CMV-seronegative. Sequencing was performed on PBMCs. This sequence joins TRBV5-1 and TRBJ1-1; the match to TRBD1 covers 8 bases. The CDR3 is CASRSGGADTEAFF. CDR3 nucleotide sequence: TGCGCCAGCAGGTCAGGGGGCGCGGACACTGAAGCTTTCTTT. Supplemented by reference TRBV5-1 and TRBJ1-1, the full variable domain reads KAGVTQTPRYLIKTRGQQVTLSCSPISGHRSVSWYQQTPGQGLQFLFEYFSETQRNKGNFPGRFSGRQFSNSRSEMNVSTLELGDSALYLCASRSGGADTEAFFGQGTRLTVV.